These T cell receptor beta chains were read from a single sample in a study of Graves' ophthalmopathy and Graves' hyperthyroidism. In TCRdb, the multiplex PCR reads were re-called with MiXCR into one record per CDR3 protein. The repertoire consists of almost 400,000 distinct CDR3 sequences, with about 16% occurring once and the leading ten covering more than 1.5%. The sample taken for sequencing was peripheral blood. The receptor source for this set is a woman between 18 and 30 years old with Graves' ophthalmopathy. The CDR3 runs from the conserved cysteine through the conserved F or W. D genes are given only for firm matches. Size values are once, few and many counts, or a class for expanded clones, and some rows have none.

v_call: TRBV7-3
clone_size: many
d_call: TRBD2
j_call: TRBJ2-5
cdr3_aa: CASSFSGGSGETQYF
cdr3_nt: TGTGCCAGCAGCTTTAGCGGGGGGTCGGGAGAGACCCAGTACTTC

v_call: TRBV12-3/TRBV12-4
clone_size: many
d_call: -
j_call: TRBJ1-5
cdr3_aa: CASSVTEVPQHF
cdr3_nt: TGTGCCAGCAGCGTGACAGAGGTGCCCCAGCATTTT

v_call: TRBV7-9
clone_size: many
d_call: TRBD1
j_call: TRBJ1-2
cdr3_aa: CASSLQGENYGYTF
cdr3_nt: TGTGCCAGCAGCTTACAGGGGGAGAACTATGGCTACACCTTC

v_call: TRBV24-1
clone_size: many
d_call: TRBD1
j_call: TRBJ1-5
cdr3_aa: CATSDGGGRDQSQPQHF
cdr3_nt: TGTGCCACCAGTGATGGAGGGGGCCGGGACCAATCTCAGCCCCAGCATTTT

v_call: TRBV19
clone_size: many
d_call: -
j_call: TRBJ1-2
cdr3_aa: CASSTGQYSINYGYTF
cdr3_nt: TGTGCCAGTAGTACAGGACAGTATTCGATTAACTATGGCTACACCTTC

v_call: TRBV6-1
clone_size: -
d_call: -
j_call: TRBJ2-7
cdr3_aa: CASSDSGTFAYEQYF
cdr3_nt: TGTGCCAGCAGTGATTCCGGGACATTCGCCTACGAGCAGTACTTC

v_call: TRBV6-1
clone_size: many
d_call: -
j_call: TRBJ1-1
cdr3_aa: CASSETGLVTTEAFF
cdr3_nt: TGTGCCAGCAGTGAAACAGGGTTGGTGACCACTGAAGCTTTCTTT

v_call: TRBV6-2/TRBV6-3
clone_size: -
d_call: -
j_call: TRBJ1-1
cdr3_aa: CASSYGAGSGGVVLTKAFF
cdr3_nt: TGTGCCAGCAGCTACGGTGCTGGGTCTGGGGGGGTGGTCCTCACCAAAGCTTTCTTT

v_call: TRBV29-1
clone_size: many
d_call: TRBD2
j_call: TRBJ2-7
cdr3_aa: CSVRLAGIYEQYF
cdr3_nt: TGCAGCGTGCGACTAGCGGGGATCTACGAGCAGTACTTC

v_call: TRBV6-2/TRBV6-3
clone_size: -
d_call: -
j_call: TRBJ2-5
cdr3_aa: CASSQQAHQETQYF
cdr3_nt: TGTGCCAGCAGCCAACAGGCGCACCAAGAGACCCAGTACTTC

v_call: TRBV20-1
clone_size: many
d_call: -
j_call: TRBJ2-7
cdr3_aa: CSARPAAVYEQYF
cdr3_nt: TGCAGTGCTAGGCCCGCCGCCGTCTACGAGCAGTACTTC

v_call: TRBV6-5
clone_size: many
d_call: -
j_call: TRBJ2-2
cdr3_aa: CASSYSLTVNTGELFF
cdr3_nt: TGTGCCAGCAGTTACTCTCTGACCGTAAACACCGGGGAGCTGTTTTTT

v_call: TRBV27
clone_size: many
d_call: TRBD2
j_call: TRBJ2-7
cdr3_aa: CASSLFGSSGPYEQYF
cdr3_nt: TGTGCCAGCAGTTTATTCGGTTCTAGCGGTCCCTACGAGCAGTACTTC

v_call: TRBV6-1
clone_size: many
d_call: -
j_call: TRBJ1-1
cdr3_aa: CATWSGLAFF
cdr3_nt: TGTGCCACCTGGTCGGGGCTAGCTTTCTTT

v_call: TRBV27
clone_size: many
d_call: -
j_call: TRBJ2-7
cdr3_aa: CASSRKLGRLDEQYF
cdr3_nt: TGTGCCAGCAGTCGAAAACTAGGGAGGTTAGACGAGCAGTACTTC

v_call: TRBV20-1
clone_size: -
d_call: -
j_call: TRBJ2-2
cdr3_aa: CSARDRDFGGELFF
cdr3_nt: TGCAGTGCTAGAGACAGGGACTTCGGCGGGGAGCTGTTTTTT

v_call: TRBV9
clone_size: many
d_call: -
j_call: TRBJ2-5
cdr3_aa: CASSYSSLLGETQYF
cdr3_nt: TGTGCCAGCAGCTATAGCTCTTTGCTCGGAGAGACCCAGTACTTC

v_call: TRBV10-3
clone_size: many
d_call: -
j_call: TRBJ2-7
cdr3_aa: CAISPRQEDEQYF
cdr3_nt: TGTGCCATCAGCCCCCGACAGGAGGACGAGCAGTACTTC

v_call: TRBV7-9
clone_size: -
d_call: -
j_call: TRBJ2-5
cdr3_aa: CASSLVGAGEETQYF
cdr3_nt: TGTGCCAGCAGCTTAGTGGGGGCTGGGGAAGAGACCCAGTACTTC

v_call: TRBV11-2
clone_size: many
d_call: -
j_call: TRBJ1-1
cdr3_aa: CASSLDFSLNTEAFF
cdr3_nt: TGTGCCAGCAGCTTAGATTTCAGTTTGAACACTGAAGCTTTCTTT

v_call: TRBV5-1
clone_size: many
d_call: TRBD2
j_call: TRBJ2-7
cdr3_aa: CASSLAGTPGEQYF
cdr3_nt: TGCGCCAGCAGCCTAGCGGGGACCCCTGGGGAGCAGTACTTC

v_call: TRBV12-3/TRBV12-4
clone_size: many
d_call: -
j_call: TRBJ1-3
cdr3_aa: CASTPQPLSGNTIYF
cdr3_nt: TGTGCCAGCACCCCTCAGCCTCTCTCTGGAAACACCATATATTTT

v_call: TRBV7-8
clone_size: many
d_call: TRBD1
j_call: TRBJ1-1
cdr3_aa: CASSSGTGTIAFF
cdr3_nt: TGTGCCAGCAGCTCCGGGACAGGGACGATAGCTTTCTTT

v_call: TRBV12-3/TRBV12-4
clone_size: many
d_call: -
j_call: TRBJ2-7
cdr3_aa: CASSSQPPGSVYEQYF
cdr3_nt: TGTGCCAGCAGTTCTCAGCCCCCGGGGAGCGTCTACGAGCAGTACTTC

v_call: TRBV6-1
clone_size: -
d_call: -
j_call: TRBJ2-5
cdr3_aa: CASMGVIGEETQYF
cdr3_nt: TGTGCCAGCATGGGGGTGATCGGGGAAGAGACCCAGTACTTC

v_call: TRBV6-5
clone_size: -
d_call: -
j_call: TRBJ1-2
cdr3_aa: CAGRDRFNYGYTF
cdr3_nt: TGTGCCGGCCGGGACCGATTTAACTATGGCTACACCTTC

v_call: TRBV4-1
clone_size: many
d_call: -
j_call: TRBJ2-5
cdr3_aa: CASSQDLSPQTQYF
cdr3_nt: TGCGCCAGCAGCCAAGATCTCTCCCCTCAGACCCAGTACTTC

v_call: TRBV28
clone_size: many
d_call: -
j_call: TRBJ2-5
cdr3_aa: CASSWVSGSRGAETQYF
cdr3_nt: TGTGCCAGCAGTTGGGTATCCGGGTCTAGAGGAGCGGAGACCCAGTACTTC

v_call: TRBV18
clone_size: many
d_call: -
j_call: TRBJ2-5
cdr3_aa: CASSPRLEETQYF
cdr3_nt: TGTGCCAGCAGCCCAAGACTGGAAGAGACCCAGTACTTC

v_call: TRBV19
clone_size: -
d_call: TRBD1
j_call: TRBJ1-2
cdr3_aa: CASSTRQGIYGYTF
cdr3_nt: TGTGCCAGTAGTACTCGACAGGGCATCTATGGCTACACCTTC

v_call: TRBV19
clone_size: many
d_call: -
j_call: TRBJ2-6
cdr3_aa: CASTQSGANVLTF
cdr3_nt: TGTGCCAGTACACAATCTGGGGCCAACGTCCTGACTTTC

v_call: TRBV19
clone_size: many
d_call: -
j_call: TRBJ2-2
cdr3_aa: CASSRLGQNTGELFF
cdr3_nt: TGTGCCAGTAGTCGCCTGGGACAGAACACCGGGGAGCTGTTTTTT

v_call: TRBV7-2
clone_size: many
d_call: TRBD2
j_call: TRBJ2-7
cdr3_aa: CASSLGGLANYEQYF
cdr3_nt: TGTGCCAGCAGCTTAGGGGGACTAGCAAACTACGAGCAGTACTTC

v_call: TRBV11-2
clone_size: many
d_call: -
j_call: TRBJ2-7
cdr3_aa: CASSSLVRGGRSYEQYF
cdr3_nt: TGTGCCAGCAGCTCTCTGGTTCGTGGGGGCCGATCCTACGAGCAGTACTTC

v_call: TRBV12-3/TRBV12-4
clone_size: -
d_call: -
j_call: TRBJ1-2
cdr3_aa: CASSVSVYGYTF
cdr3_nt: TGTGCCAGCAGCGTTTCTGTCTATGGCTACACCTTC